The present T cell receptor (beta chain) was sequenced within a study of graft-versus-host responses after intestinal transplantation. Assay used: immunoSEQ multiplex PCR; TCRdb lists only in-frame clones, some missing. The sample includes around 50,000 clones, about 90% seen only once; the top ten take 0.55% to 0.65%. Note on this clone: The antigen is not known.

The germline V gene encodes CDR1 MNHEY and CDR2 SMNVEV (reference sequence). Trimming cost V 3 bases and J 4 bases; bases outside gene matches: 4. This CDR3 region has 14 residues. This TCR came from a human donor who was the organ donor for an intestinal transplant. The material sequenced was unstimulated CD4+ T cells sorted from spleen or lymph node cells, taken before transplant. This chain uses TRBV27 with TRBJ1-1, with TRBD1 matching over 8 bases. Here the CDR3 DNA reads TGTGCCAGCAGTTTGTACAGGGGGGGCACTGAAGCTTTCTTT. Protein: CASSLYRGGTEAFF.